This TCR beta chain was profiled in a study of shared clonotypes between healthy human individuals. Cells designated naive CD8 were CD45RO-negative and were positively selected for CCR7, with terminally differentiated effector memory CD45RA+ cells excluded. The junction had 7 bases not matched to a gene; V was cut back by 6 bases and J by 8 bases. Germline V CDR1 and CDR2: SGDLS, YYNGEE. This CDR3 has 13 amino acids. Over several immunoSEQ plates, each subset's genomic DNA was distributed in even portions. Sequencing was performed with immunoSEQ multiplex PCR; in TCRdb, only in-frame clones are kept and a portion is missing. The repertoire consists of around 600,000 clones, with roughly 95% occurring once and the leading ten covering approximately 0.11%. General study results and limits: What naive subsets generally showed was a larger estimated richness than memory subsets showed. The study drew on few donors, limiting represented genetic and exposure-history diversity.

About this clone itself: Its specificity is unknown.

The sequence came from a woman under 40 in good health. This chain uses TRBV9 with TRBJ2-1, with 8 positions matching TRBD1. Sequenced material: naive CD8+ T cells sorted from blood. The CDR3 region has the DNA TGTGCCAGCAACGGACAGGGCACCCATGAGCAGTTCTTC. Its translation is CASNGQGTHEQFF.